A single sample gave rise to the 22 T cell receptor beta chains below, sequenced in a study of regulatory T cells in long-lasting Graves disease. Time point reported: persistent/refractory GD, antithyroid drugs over 5 years with positive TRAb. The TCR library was made from RNA that had been extracted from PBMCs in TRIzol. In building TCR beta libraries, iRepertoire HTBI primers were used together with Arm-PCR of CDR3 regions. TCRdb redid the calling of the multiplex PCR reads with MiXCR, one entry per CDR3 protein. This table holds 500,000 to 800,000 distinct CDR3 sequences, around 30% found once. Sequenced material: peripheral blood mononuclear cells (PBMCs), taken when the disease was refractory, from a patient treated with antithyroid drugs. The origin of the receptors is a female donor with Graves disease.

The chain uses TRBV11-2 and TRBJ2-5; tentative D call: TRBD2 (5 bases). Germline V lookup: CDR1 SGHAT, CDR2 FQNNGV. The V gene lost 1 base and the J gene lost 2 bases, with 8 bases spanning the gap. The CDR3 is 14 residues long. CDR3 nucleotide sequence: TGTGCCAGCAGCTTAGGAAGGAGGCAAGAGACCCAGTACTTC. Its protein product is CASSLGRRQETQYF.

With respect to this clonotype: This clone may be a read error of a much larger clone one base away. The rearrangement uses TRBV2 and TRBJ1-1; D unresolved. This CDR3 comprises 15 residues. Trimming took off 3 bases at V and 1 base at J, with 12 bases between the two ends. Germline CDR1 SNHLY, CDR2 FYNNEI. As DNA, the CDR3 is TGTGCCAGCAGTGATGGACGGGCGCGGAACACTGAAGCTTTCTTT. Translating it yields CASSDGRARNTEAFF.

The chain carries TRBV6-9 and TRBJ2-5; D is undetermined. The CDR3 covers 16 residues. Trimming stripped 3 bases from V and 5 bases from J, with 19 bases between. The germline V gene has CDR1 MNHGY and CDR2 SVAAGI. As DNA, the CDR3 is TGTGCCAGCAGTTACCGCTCCGGACCGCATAAGGAGACCCAGTACTTC. Protein: CASSYRSGPHKETQYF.

The chain has TRBV12-3 or TRBV12-4 and TRBJ2-7; 11 bases agree with TRBD1. Trimming removed 4 bases from V and 3 bases from J; junction bases left unmatched: 5. This CDR3 has 15 residues. DNA of the CDR3: TGTGCCAGCAGTTCACGGGACAGGGGGGTCTACGAGCAGTACTTC. Translated, it gives CASSSRDRGVYEQYF.

Notes on this clonotype: This could be a read error, since a much larger clone is one nucleotide away. The chain carries TRBV6-1 and TRBJ1-1, with D unclear. The CDR3 runs to 14 residues. Per the germline V gene, CDR1 is MNHNS and CDR2 is SASEGT. Here the CDR3 DNA reads TGTGCCGGCAGTGCTACTTGGATGAACACTGAAGCTTTCTTT. This gives the protein CAGSATWMNTEAFF.

In this sample, this clonotype turned up a few times. The rearrangement joins TRBV6-1 to TRBJ2-2, with D maybe TRBD2 (5 bases). The CDR3 runs to 14 residues. Deletions cut 6 bases from V and 2 bases from J, with 10 bases between. The germline V gene has CDR1 MNHNS and CDR2 SASEGT. The DNA of the CDR3 is TGTGCCAGCAGGCTGAGCGGAAACACCGGGGAGCTGTTTTTT. It specifies CASRLSGNTGELFF.

J is TRBJ1-1 and V is TRBV20-1; possible D gene TRBD1, 5 bases. Trimming took off 3 bases at V and 7 bases at J, with 15 bases between the two ends. This CDR3 has 13 residues. The germline V gene encodes CDR1 DFQATT and CDR2 SNEGSKA (reference sequence). This CDR3 reads CSARVREVLEAFF. The CDR3 DNA reads TGCAGTGCTAGGGTCAGGGAGGTCCTTGAAGCTTTCTTT.

The chain joins TRBV5-1 to TRBJ2-7; 9 nucleotides line up with TRBD1. CDR1 is SGHRS and CDR2 is YFSETQ in the germline V gene. V was pared by 0 bases and J by 5 bases, with 3 bases of the junction left unmatched. This CDR3 has 14 amino acids. The CDR3 DNA sequence: TGCGCCAGCAGCTTGGGGGACAGGGTTAACGAGCAGTACTTC. It translates to CASSLGDRVNEQYF.

This chain uses TRBV11-1 with TRBJ2-1; the match to TRBD2 covers 14 bases. The V segment lost 3 bases and the J segment 9 bases; nucleotides outside the gene matches: 10. The germline V gene has CDR1 SGHAT and CDR2 FQDESV (reference sequence). This CDR3 is built from 17 residues. The CDR3 DNA is TGTGCCAGCAGCTTGGACACGGGACTAGCGGGAGCTAGTGAGCAGTTCTTC. Translation gives CASSLDTGLAGASEQFF.

The chain carries TRBV20-1 and TRBJ2-7; 8 nucleotides align to TRBD2. CDR1 is DFQATT, CDR2 SNEGSKA, per germline (reference sequence). The V segment lost 4 bases and the J segment 2 bases; nucleotides outside the gene matches: 4. There are 13 residues in the CDR3. In DNA, the CDR3 is TGCAGTGCTACCCCGGGACTAGCCTACGAGCAGTACTTC. This codes for CSATPGLAYEQYF.

The chain combines TRBV15 with TRBJ2-7; D is unclear. Germline CDR1 reads LNHNV; CDR2 reads YYDKDF (reference sequence). Trimming took off 5 bases at V and 4 bases at J, with 6 bases between the two ends. The CDR3 sequence is 11 residues long. In DNA form, the CDR3 reads TGTGCCACCAGCTGGGGTTACGAGCAGTACTTC. This codes for CATSWGYEQYF. The whole variable domain, remainder taken from reference TRBV15 and TRBJ2-7, is DAMVIQNPRYQVTQFGKPVTLSCSQTLNHNVMYWYQQKSSQAPKLLFHYYDKDFNNEADTPDNFQSRRPNTSFCFLDIRSPGLGDTAMYLCATSWGYEQYFGPGTRLTVT.

This clonotype has a handful of counts. V gene TRBV29-1 combines with J gene TRBJ1-2, with D possibly matching TRBD1 (6 bases). This CDR3 comprises 12 residues. V dropped 3 bases and J dropped 6 bases, with 11 bases sitting between them. Germline V lookup: CDR1 SQVTM, CDR2 ANQGSEA. The CDR3 here is CSVENRADGYTF. Written as DNA, the CDR3 is TGCAGCGTTGAGAACAGGGCCGATGGCTACACCTTC.

V gene TRBV13 combines with J gene TRBJ2-4; 10 positions agree with TRBD2. The V gene's germline CDR1 is PRHDT and CDR2 FYEKMQ (reference sequence). Trimming at V came to 8 bases and at J to 7 bases, leaving 5 bases not matched to a gene. The CDR3 spans 13 residues. The CDR3 is CASRSGGANIQYF. CDR3 sequence (DNA): TGTGCCAGCCGGAGCGGGGGGGCCAACATTCAGTACTTC.

The table lists this clonotype with a count of one. The rearrangement joins TRBV30 to TRBJ1-1; D possibly corresponds to TRBD1 (5 bases). Germline assignment: CDR1 GTSNPN and CDR2 SVGIG (reference sequence). V was cut by 4 bases and J by 6 bases, with 15 bases left in between. The CDR3 sequence is 13 residues long. CDR3 sequence reads: CAWILDKRAEAFF. The CDR3, as DNA: TGTGCCTGGATTCTGGACAAAAGGGCTGAAGCTTTCTTT.

This clonotype has a single count. A much larger clone lies a single base off, so this may be a read error. The gene calls are TRBV12-3 or TRBV12-4 and TRBJ2-5; maybe TRBD2 (5 bases). V was cut by 6 bases and J by 7 bases, with 21 bases left in between. The CDR3 runs to 15 residues. The chain's CDR3 is CASSPRASRSWTQYF. Here the CDR3 DNA reads TGTGCCAGCAGCCCTCGGGCTAGCAGGAGTTGGACCCAGTACTTC.

This clonotype was counted ten times or more. This sequence joins TRBV20-1 and TRBJ1-1, with TRBD1 matching 11 bases. The CDR3 runs 16 residues. Unmatched junction bases numbered 6, after V lost 3 bases and J lost 0 bases. Looked up from germline, CDR1 is DFQATT and CDR2 is SNEGSKA (reference sequence). The CDR3, as DNA: TGCAGTGCTAGCCCCGGGACAGGGGGGATGAACACTGAAGCTTTCTTT. It specifies CSASPGTGGMNTEAFF.

This clonotype was recorded at least ten times. This chain links TRBV12-3 or TRBV12-4 with TRBJ1-1; perhaps TRBD1 as D (5 bases). V was clipped by 5 bases and J by 0 bases, with 10 bases between them. This CDR3 is built from 14 residues. CDR3 protein: CASSLRGLNTEAFF. The CDR3 nucleotides are TGTGCCAGCAGTCTAAGGGGACTGAACACTGAAGCTTTCTTT.

Many counts were recorded for this clonotype. The CDR3 nucleotides are TGTGCCAGCAGTCTCAGGGGGTTAGGGATCTATGGCTACACCTTC. Residues: CASSLRGLGIYGYTF. The chain couples TRBV27 to TRBJ1-2; 7 positions match TRBD1. CDR1 and CDR2 (germline): MNHEY, SMNVEV (reference sequence). The V gene end was trimmed by 5 bases and the J gene end by 4 bases; junction bases not matched to a gene: 10. CDR3 size: 15 residues.

The chain employs TRBV30 and TRBJ1-1, with D possibly being TRBD1 (6 bases). CDR1 and CDR2 (germline): GTSNPN, SVGIG (reference sequence). The V gene lost 5 bases and the J gene lost 1 base, with 11 bases spanning the gap. The CDR3 totals 13 residues. The DNA of the CDR3 is TGTGCCTGGGAGGGGGGTACGAACACTGAAGCTTTCTTT. Amino acid sequence: CAWEGGTNTEAFF.

The chain carries TRBV4-2 and TRBJ2-5, with 14 bases that match TRBD2. V shed 0 bases, J shed 7 bases, and the junction held 10 bases outside the gene matches. Germline lookup yields CDR1 LGHNA and CDR2 YNFKEQ. The CDR3 totals 18 residues. CDR3 nucleotide sequence: TGTGCCAGCAGCCAAGATCCCGGACTAGCGGGAGGATTTGGGACCCAGTACTTC. Amino acids: CASSQDPGLAGGFGTQYF.

This clonotype has a handful of counts. The gene calls are TRBV27 and TRBJ2-7; D unresolved. The germline V gene encodes CDR1 MNHEY and CDR2 SMNVEV (reference sequence). The CDR3 length is 14 residues. With 5 bases removed from V and 3 bases from J, the gap between germline ends came to 14 bases. This CDR3 is CASSHRHEFYEQYF. Written as DNA, the CDR3 is TGTGCCAGCAGTCATCGACATGAGTTCTACGAGCAGTACTTC.

This clonotype was seen only a few times. V gene TRBV12-5 combines with J gene TRBJ1-2, with 7 bases fitting TRBD1. With 1 base clipped from V and 4 bases from J, the junction kept 9 bases outside the gene matches. CDR1 is LGHNT and CDR2 is FRNRAP in the germline V gene. The CDR3 extends over 16 amino acids. The CDR3 bases are TGTGCTAGTGGTTTGGGAACCGGGACAGACTCCTATGGCTACACCTTC. Translated, it gives CASGLGTGTDSYGYTF.